Below, one TCR beta chain is given with its context. This record belongs to a study of blood T cell repertoires in COVID-19. Study in general: The origin of the acute and convalescent COVID-19 samples was the United States, Italy and Spain. PBMCs, B-cell-depleted T cells, or T cells were the source of the cDNA or gDNA that made up the material.

Germline CDR1 is MNHEY and CDR2 is SMNVEV (reference sequence). This CDR3 comprises 14 residues. J lost 7 bases, V lost 3 bases, and 8 bases had no gene match. Methods used by the authors: Amplification from reference gene primers served as the basis for estimated nucleated cell counts. Assay: immunoSEQ multiplex PCR; the TCRdb copy retains only in-frame clones and omits some. V, J and clone size derive from that table, while D and trimming were established from the DNA sequence. The data hold around 170,000 clones, with 89% observed a single time. Source material: peripheral blood. The source is a man aged 55 to 70 with acute or convalescent COVID-19. The chain uses TRBV27 and TRBJ1-2, with 7 nucleotides matching TRBD1. CDR3 residues: CASSLTTGWGGYTF. In DNA form, the CDR3 reads TGTGCCAGCAGTTTGACGACAGGGTGGGGTGGCTACACCTTC.